Listed here are 12 T cell receptor beta chains from one sample, sequenced in a study of blood T cells in healthy people across ages. Alongside a J-beta primer mix, a sample-barcoded 5' primer served in a second PCR lasting about 7 to 11 cycles. TCRdb reprocessed the 5' RACE reads with MiXCR, giving one entry per CDR3 protein. Seen here are roughly 700,000 distinct CDR3 sequences, approximately 49% observed once, and the top ten hold 30% to 35%. What was sequenced was blood. The receptors derive from a woman aged 55-69 years in good health.

The chain recombines TRBV4-1 with TRBJ2-1; no reliable D call. Trimming pared 2 bases from V and 4 bases from J, leaving 12 bases between. The CDR3 is 15 residues long. Germline assignment: CDR1 MGHRA and CDR2 YSYEKL. Written as DNA, the CDR3 is TGCGCCAGCAGCCAACTTTCCAGGTCTTACAATGAGCAGTTCTTC. Protein product: CASSQLSRSYNEQFF.

This clonotype was observed a few times. V is TRBV7-3 and J is TRBJ2-1; D possibly corresponds to TRBD2 (5 bases). Trimming removed 5 bases at V and 5 bases at J, with 13 bases between. The CDR3 is 14 amino acids. The germline gives CDR1 SGHTA, CDR2 FQGTGA. As DNA, the CDR3 is TGTGCCAGCAGCCCTACTAGTGATCACAATGAGCAGTTCTTC. It codes for CASSPTSDHNEQFF.

This clonotype has more than one count but fewer than ten. V gene TRBV2 combines with J gene TRBJ2-5, with TRBD2 matching 10 bases. This CDR3 is built from 12 residues. CDR1 and CDR2 (germline): SNHLY, FYNNEI. The ends lost 10 bases at V and 5 bases at J; junction bases unmatched: 4. CDR3 residues: CANRLAGETQYF. The CDR3 region has the DNA TGTGCCAACCGACTAGCGGGCGAGACCCAGTACTTC. The full variable domain, with the rest looked up from reference TRBV2 and TRBJ2-5, is EPEVTQTPSHQVTQMGQEVILRCVPISNHLYFYWYRQILGQKVEFLVSFYNNEISEKSEIFDDQFSVERPDGSNFTLKIRSTKLEDSAMYFCANRLAGETQYFGPGTRLLVL.

This chain joins TRBV28 and TRBJ2-7; the D gene is possibly TRBD2 (6 bases). CDR1 MDHEN and CDR2 SYDVKM come from the germline V gene. Trimming took 4 bases from V and 3 from J, leaving 13 bases between them. This CDR3 has 14 residues. CDR3 DNA: TGTGCCAGCAGTTCTAGCGCCGTGGTCTACGAGCAGTACTTC. Residues: CASSSSAVVYEQYF.

The V call is TRBV29-1, the J call TRBJ2-7; D unresolved. The CDR3 extends over 11 amino acids. V lost 6 bases and J lost 5, with 11 bases in between. CDR1 SQVTM and CDR2 ANQGSEA come from the germline V gene. CDR3 nucleotide sequence: TGCAGCGTGGCTGTTTTCCACGAGCAGTACTTC. Translating gives CSVAVFHEQYF.

This clonotype has only one observation. An end of the junction differs from the germline gene, which may be a read error. CDR3 region: CASSLNPPMGRDELFF. The CDR3 DNA reads TGTGCCAGCAGCTTAAATCCTCCTATGGGTAGGGATGAGCTGTTCTTC. The V gene is TRBV7-2, the J gene TRBJ2-1, with D uncertain. The CDR3 totals 16 residues. Germline loops: CDR1 SGHTA, CDR2 FQGNSA.

This chain connects TRBV7-2 to TRBJ2-7; D not resolved. V was shortened by 7 bases and J by 3 bases, with 10 bases between the two germline ends. CDR3 length: 12 amino acids. Germline CDR1 and CDR2: SGHTA and FQGNSA. The CDR3 bases are TGTGCCAGCACCGCGGCGGACTACGAGCAGTACTTC. It yields the protein CASTAADYEQYF.

The chain is built from TRBV20-1 and TRBJ2-3; 8 bases fit TRBD1. The CDR3 is made up of 15 amino acids. Unmatched junction bases numbered 7, after V lost 0 bases and J lost 5 bases. Looked up from germline, CDR1 is DFQATT and CDR2 is SNEGSKA (reference sequence). The CDR3: CSARDRQGARDTQYF. The CDR3 DNA follows: TGCAGTGCTAGAGATCGGCAGGGGGCAAGAGATACGCAGTATTTT.

The chain uses TRBV29-1 and TRBJ1-1; tentatively, D is TRBD1 (5 bases). The V and J ends lost 3 bases and 0 bases respectively, with 11 bases between them. From germline, CDR1 is SQVTM and CDR2 ANQGSEA. There are 14 residues in the CDR3. The chain's CDR3 is CSVEGRAMNTEAFF. CDR3 sequence (DNA): TGCAGCGTTGAGGGACGGGCGATGAACACTGAAGCTTTCTTT.

This clonotype was found a few times. The chain joins TRBV5-1 to TRBJ2-2; D not resolved. Germline CDR1 is SGHRS and CDR2 is YFSETQ. Trimming pared 4 bases from V and 5 bases from J, leaving 9 bases between. The CDR3 spans 13 residues. The DNA for the CDR3 is TGCGCCAGCAGCCCCGGGTGGACCGGGGAGCTGTTTTTT. Translation gives CASSPGWTGELFF.

The rearrangement uses TRBV4-3 and TRBJ2-7, with D maybe TRBD2 (5 bases). Trimming took off 0 bases at V and 10 bases at J, with 13 bases between the two ends. Germline values: CDR1 LGHNA, CDR2 YSLEER. CDR3 size: 13 residues. The CDR3 DNA sequence: TGCGCCAGCAGCCAAGATCGGGCGGGTCAACAGTACTTC. Translating it yields CASSQDRAGQQYF.

The chain uses TRBV24-1 and TRBJ2-5, with D possibly TRBD1 on 5 matching bases. The CDR3 length is 16 residues. Germline V gene data show CDR1 as KGHDR and CDR2 as SFDVKD. Trimming left V 4 bases short and J 5 bases short, with 19 bases between. The CDR3 reads CATSEGGQGRWETQYF. The CDR3 DNA reads TGTGCCACCAGTGAAGGCGGCCAGGGCCGTTGGGAGACCCAGTACTTC.